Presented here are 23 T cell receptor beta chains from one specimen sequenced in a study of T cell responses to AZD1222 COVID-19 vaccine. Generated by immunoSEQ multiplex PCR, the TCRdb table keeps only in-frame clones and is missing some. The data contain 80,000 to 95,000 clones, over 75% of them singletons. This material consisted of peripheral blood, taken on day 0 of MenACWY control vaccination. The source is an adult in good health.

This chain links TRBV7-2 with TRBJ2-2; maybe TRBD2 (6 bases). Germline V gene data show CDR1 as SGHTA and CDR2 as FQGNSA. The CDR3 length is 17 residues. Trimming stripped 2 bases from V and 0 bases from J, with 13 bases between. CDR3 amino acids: CASSLKGTPPNTGELFF. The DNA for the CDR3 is TGTGCCAGCAGCTTAAAAGGGACTCCACCGAACACCGGGGAGCTGTTTTTT.

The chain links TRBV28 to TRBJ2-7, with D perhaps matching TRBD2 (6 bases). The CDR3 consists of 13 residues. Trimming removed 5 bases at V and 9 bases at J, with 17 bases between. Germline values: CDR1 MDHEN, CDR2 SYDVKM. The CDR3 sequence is CASSPGQRGGQYF. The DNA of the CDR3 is TGTGCCAGCAGTCCGGGCCAAAGGGGAGGGCAGTACTTC.

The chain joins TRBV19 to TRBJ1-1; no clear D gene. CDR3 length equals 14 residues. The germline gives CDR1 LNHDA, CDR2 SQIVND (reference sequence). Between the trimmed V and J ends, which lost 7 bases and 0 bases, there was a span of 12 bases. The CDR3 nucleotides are TGTGCCAGTAACGACGGAGCGATGAACACTGAAGCTTTCTTT. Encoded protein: CASNDGAMNTEAFF.

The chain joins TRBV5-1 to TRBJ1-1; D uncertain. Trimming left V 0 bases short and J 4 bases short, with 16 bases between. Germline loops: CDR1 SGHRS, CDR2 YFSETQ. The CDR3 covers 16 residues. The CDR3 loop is CASSLAIDDLSTEAFF. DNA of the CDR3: TGCGCCAGCAGCTTGGCGATCGACGATCTATCCACTGAAGCTTTCTTT.

The CDR3, as DNA: TGTGCCAGCAGCTTAGGAATAGCAGATACGCAGTATTTT. It translates to CASSLGIADTQYF. The rearrangement links TRBV11-3 to TRBJ2-3; D ambiguous. Germline CDR1 SGHNT, CDR2 YENEEA. CDR3 size: 13 residues. Trimming took 1 base from V and 4 from J, leaving 6 bases between them.

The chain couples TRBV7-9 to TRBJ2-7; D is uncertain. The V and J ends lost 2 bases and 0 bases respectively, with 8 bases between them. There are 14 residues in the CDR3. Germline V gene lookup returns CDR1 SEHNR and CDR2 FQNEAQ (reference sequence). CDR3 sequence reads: CASSLQATSYEQYF. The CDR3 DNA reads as TGTGCCAGCAGCTTACAGGCAACCTCCTACGAGCAGTACTTC.

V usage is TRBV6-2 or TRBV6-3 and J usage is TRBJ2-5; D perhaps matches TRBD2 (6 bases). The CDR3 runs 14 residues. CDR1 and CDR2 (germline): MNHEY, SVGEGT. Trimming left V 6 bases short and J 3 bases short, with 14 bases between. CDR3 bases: TGTGCCAGCAGCCAGACCTGGAGGGAAGAGACCCAGTACTTC. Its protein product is CASSQTWREETQYF.

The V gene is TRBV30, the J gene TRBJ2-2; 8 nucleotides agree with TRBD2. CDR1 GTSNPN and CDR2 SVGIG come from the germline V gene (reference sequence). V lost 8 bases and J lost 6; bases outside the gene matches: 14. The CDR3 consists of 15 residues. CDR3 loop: CARNTGTREAGELFF. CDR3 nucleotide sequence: TGTGCCAGGAATACCGGGACTAGAGAGGCCGGGGAGCTGTTTTTT. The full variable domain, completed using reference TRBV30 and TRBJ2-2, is SQTIHQWPATLVQPVGSPLSLECTVEGTSNPNLYWYRQAAGRGLQLLFYSVGIGQISSEVPQNLSASRPQDRQFILSSKKLLLSDSGFYLCARNTGTREAGELFFGEGSRLTVL.

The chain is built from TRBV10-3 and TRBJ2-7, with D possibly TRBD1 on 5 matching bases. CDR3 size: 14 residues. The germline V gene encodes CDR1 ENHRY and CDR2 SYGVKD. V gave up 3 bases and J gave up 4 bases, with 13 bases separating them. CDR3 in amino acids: CAISDTGREYEQYF. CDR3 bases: TGTGCCATCAGTGATACGGGCAGGGAATACGAGCAGTACTTC.

Here the CDR3 reads CASSRDTGRQPQHF. The CDR3 DNA reads as TGTGCCAGCAGCAGGGACACGGGGCGTCAGCCCCAGCATTTT. The chain recombines TRBV27 with TRBJ1-5; D is possibly TRBD1 (6 bases). Germline-derived CDR1 and CDR2 are MNHEY and SMNVEV (reference sequence). V was pared by 6 bases and J by 6 bases, with 15 bases between. This CDR3 is 14 amino acids long.

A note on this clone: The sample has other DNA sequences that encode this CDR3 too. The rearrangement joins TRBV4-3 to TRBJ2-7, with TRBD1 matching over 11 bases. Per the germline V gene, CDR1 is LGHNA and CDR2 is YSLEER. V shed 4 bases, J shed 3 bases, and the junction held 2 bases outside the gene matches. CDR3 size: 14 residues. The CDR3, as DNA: TGCGCCAGCAGCCCTGGGACAGGGGGCTACGAGCAGTACTTC. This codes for CASSPGTGGYEQYF.

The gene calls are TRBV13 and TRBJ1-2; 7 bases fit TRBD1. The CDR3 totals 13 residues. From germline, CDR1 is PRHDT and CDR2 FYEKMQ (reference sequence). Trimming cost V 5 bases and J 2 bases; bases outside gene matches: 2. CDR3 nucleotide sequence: TGTGCCAGCAGCCAGACAGGGAACTATGGCTACACCTTC. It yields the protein CASSQTGNYGYTF.

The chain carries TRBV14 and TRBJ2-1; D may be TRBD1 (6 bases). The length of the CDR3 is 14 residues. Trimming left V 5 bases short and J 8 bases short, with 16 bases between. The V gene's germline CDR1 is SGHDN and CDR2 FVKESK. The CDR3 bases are TGTGCCAGCAGCTTGGCAGGGGCGAGCCATGAGCAGTTCTTC. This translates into CASSLAGASHEQFF.

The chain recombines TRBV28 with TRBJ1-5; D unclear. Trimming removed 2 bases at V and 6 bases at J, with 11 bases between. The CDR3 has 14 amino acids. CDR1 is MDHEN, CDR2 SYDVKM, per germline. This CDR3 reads CASSLPGEGQPQHF. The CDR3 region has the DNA TGTGCCAGCAGTTTACCTGGGGAGGGTCAGCCCCAGCATTTT.

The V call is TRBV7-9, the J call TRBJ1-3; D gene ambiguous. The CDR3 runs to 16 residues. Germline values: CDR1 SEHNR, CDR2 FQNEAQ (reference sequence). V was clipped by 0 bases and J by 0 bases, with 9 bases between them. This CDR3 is CASSLAGDFSGNTIYF. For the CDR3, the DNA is TGTGCCAGCAGCTTAGCAGGCGATTTCTCTGGAAACACCATATATTTT.

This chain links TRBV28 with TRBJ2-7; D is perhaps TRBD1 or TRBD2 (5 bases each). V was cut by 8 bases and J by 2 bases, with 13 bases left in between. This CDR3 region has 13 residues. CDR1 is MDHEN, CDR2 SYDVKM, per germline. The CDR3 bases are TGTGCCAGCGGAACGGGGCCCGCCTACGAGCAGTACTTC. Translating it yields CASGTGPAYEQYF.

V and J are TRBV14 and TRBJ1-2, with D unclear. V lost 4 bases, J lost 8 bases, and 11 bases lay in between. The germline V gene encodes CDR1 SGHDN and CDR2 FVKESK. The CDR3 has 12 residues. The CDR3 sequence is CASSLGLRGYTF. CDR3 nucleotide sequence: TGTGCCAGCAGCCTCGGGCTGAGGGGCTACACCTTC.

This chain's CDR3 is CASSVKSAFF. CDR3 bases: TGTGCCAGCTCCGTGAAGTCAGCTTTCTTT. The gene calls are TRBV6-5 and TRBJ1-1, with D unresolved. V lost 8 bases, J lost 10 bases, and 11 bases lay in between. The CDR3 consists of 10 residues. Germline loops: CDR1 MNHEY, CDR2 SVGAGI.

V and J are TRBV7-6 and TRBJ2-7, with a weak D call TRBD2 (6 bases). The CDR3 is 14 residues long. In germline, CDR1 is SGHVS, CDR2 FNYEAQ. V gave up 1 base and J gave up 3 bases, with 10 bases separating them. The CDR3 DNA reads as TGTGCCAGCAGCTTAGAAGCGGGTCACTACGAGCAGTACTTC. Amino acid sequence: CASSLEAGHYEQYF.

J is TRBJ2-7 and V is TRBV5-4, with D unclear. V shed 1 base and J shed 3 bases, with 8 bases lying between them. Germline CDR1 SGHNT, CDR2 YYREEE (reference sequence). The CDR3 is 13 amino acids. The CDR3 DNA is TGTGCCAGCAGCTTGTTAGGAGACTACGAGCAGTACTTC. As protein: CASSLLGDYEQYF.

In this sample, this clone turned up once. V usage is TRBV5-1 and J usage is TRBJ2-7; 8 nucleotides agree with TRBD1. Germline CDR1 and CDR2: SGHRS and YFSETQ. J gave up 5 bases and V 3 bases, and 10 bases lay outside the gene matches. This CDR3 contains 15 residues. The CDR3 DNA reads TGCGCCAGCAGCTACCTGCAGACAGGGGACCACGAGCAGTACTTC. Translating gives CASSYLQTGDHEQYF.

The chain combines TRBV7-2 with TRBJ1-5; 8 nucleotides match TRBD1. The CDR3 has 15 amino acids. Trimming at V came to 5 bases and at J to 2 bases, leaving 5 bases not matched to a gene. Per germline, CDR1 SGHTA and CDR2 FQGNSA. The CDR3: CASSHTGGGNQPQHF. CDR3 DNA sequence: TGTGCCAGCAGCCACACAGGGGGGGGCAATCAGCCCCAGCATTTT. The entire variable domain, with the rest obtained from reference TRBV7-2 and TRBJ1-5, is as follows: GAGVSQSPSNKVTEKGKDVELRCDPISGHTALYWYRQSLGQGLEFLIYFQGNSAPDKSGLPSDRFSAERTGGSVSTLTIQRTQQEDSAVYLCASSHTGGGNQPQHFGDGTRLSIL.

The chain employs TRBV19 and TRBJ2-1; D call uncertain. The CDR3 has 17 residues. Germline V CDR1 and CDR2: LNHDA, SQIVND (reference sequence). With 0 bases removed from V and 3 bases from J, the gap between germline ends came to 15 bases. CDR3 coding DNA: TGTGCCAGTAGTATAGATCCCCCCGGCCCCCTCTACAATGAGCAGTTCTTC. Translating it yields CASSIDPPGPLYNEQFF.